A single sample gave rise to the 3 T cell receptor beta chains below, sequenced in a study of blood T cell repertoires in COVID-19. Data came from immunoSEQ multiplex PCR; TCRdb stores just in-frame clones and leaves some out. The sample records 110,000 or so clones, under 90% being singletons. Material: peripheral blood. The receptor set was obtained from a man in his sixties with acute or convalescent COVID-19.

This clone has just a few counts. The chain uses TRBV2 and TRBJ2-7; TRBD1 aligns across 8 bases. Germline V CDR1 and CDR2: SNHLY, FYNNEI. The CDR3 has 15 residues. V dropped 0 bases and J dropped 4; count of bases not matched to a gene: 5. The CDR3 sequence: CASSEAGDRKYEQYF. The DNA of the CDR3 is TGTGCCAGCAGTGAAGCAGGGGACAGGAAATACGAGCAGTACTTC.

This clone was recorded once. The V call is TRBV28, the J call TRBJ1-5, with 10 bases identical to TRBD1. The CDR3 totals 14 residues. Trimming cost V 4 bases and J 6 bases; bases outside gene matches: 3. Per the germline V gene, CDR1 is MDHEN and CDR2 is SYDVKM. DNA of the CDR3: TGTGCCAGCAGTTCGACAGGGGGCCTTCAGCCCCAGCATTTT. This codes for CASSSTGGLQPQHF.

The chain employs TRBV6-5 and TRBJ1-1; 8 bases map to TRBD1. V shed 5 bases, J shed 11 bases, and the junction held 10 bases outside the gene matches. This CDR3 spans 13 amino acids. CDR1 is MNHEY and CDR2 is SVGAGI in the germline V gene. CDR3 coding DNA: TGTGCCAGCAGTACTAAGGACAGGGCTTCGGCTTTCTTT. It specifies CASSTKDRASAFF.